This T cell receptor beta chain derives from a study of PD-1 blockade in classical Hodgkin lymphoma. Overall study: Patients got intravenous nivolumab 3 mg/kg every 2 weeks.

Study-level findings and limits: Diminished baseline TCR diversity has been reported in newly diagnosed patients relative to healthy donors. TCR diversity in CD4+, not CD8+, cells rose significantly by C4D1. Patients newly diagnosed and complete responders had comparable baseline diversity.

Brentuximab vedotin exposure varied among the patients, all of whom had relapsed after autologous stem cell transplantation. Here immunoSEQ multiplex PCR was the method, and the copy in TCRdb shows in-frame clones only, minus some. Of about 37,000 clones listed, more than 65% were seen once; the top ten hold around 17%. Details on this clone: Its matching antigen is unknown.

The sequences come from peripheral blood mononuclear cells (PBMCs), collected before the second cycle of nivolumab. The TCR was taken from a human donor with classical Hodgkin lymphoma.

The chain's CDR3 is CASSFPGQGALETQYF. For the CDR3, the DNA is TGTGCCAGCAGCTTTCCTGGACAGGGGGCCTTGGAGACCCAGTACTTC. The genes are TRBV5-4 and TRBJ2-5, with TRBD1 matching 11 bases. V lost 2 bases to trimming and J lost 5 bases; unmatched junction nucleotides: 8. The CDR3 contains 16 residues. CDR1 is SGHNT, CDR2 YYREEE, per germline (reference sequence).